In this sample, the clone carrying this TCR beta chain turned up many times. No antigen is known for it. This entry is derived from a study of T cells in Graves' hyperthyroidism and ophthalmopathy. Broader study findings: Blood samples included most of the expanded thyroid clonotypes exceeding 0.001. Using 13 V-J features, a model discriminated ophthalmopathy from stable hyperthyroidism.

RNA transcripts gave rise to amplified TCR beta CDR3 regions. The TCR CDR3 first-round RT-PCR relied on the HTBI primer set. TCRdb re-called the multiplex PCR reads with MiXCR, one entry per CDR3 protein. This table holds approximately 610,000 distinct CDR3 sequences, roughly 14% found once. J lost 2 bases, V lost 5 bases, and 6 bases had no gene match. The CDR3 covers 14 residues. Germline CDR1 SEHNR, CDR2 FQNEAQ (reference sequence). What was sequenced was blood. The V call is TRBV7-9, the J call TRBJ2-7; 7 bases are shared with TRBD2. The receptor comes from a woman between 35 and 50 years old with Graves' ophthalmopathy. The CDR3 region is CASSPSGDPYEQYF. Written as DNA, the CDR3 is TGTGCCAGCAGCCCGAGCGGGGACCCCTACGAGCAGTACTTC. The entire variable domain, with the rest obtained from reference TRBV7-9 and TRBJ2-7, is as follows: DTGVSQNPRHKITKRGQNVTFRCDPISEHNRLYWYRQTLGQGPEFLTYFQNEAQLEKSRLLSDRFSAERPKGSFSTLEIQRTEQGDSAMYLCASSPSGDPYEQYFGPGTRLTVT.